This T cell receptor beta chain was sequenced in a study of T-cell memory formation after mild COVID-19. Overall study: The TCR clusters were mostly specific to one donor. Study-wide results and caveats: Shrinking CD4+ clones resided mostly in CM and EM, and CD8+ ones in EMRA. The authors did not confirm SARS-CoV-2 specificity of second-wave clones peaking day 37. Within pre-infection memory, some responding clones were found, suggesting cross-reactive memory joined.

This clonotype has a handful of counts. Its antigen is currently unknown. The CDR3 sequence is 14 residues long. The trim removed 3 bases at V and 8 bases at J, leaving 5 bases unmatched. CDR1 KGHSH and CDR2 LQKENI come from the germline V gene. TCRdb called the 5' RACE reads again in MiXCR, with one record for every CDR3 protein. The sample records 550,000 to 700,000 distinct CDR3 sequences, 17% being singletons. The chain employs TRBV18 and TRBJ2-4; TRBD1 agrees at 9 bases. The sequence derives from an adult woman who had mild COVID-19 (a few samples of this study predate the infection). Cell type and time point are not known. Sequences were obtained from PBMCs or a T cell subset sorted from them (not recorded which). This CDR3 reads CASSPPGTGYIQYF. The CDR3 DNA sequence: TGTGCCAGCTCACCTCCCGGGACAGGGTACATTCAGTACTTC.